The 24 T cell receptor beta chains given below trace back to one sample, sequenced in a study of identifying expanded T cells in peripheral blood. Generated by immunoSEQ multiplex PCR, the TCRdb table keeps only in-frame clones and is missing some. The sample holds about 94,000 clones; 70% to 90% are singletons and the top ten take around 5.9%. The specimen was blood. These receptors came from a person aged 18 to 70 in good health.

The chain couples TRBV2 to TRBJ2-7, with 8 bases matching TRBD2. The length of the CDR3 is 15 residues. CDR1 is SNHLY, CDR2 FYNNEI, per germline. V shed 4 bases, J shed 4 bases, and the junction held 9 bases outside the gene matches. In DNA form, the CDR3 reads TGTGCCAGCAGTGGTAGGAGTAGCGGGGCGTACGAGCAGTACTTC. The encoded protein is CASSGRSSGAYEQYF.

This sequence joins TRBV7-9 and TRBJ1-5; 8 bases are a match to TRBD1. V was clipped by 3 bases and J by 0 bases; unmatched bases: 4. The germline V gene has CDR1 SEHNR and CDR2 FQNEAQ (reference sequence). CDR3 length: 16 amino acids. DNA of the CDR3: TGTGCCAGCAGCTTCGGGACAGGTTCTAGCAATCAGCCCCAGCATTTT. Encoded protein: CASSFGTGSSNQPQHF.

Written as DNA, the CDR3 is TGTGCCAGCATGCGGGAGGGGGGCCCCTACGAGCAGTACTTC. This gives the protein CASMREGGPYEQYF. This chain links TRBV7-2 with TRBJ2-7; 9 bases align to TRBD2. Germline V gene lookup returns CDR1 SGHTA and CDR2 FQGNSA. Germline trimming cut 7 bases from V and 2 bases from J; bases unmatched to any gene: 6. This CDR3 has 14 residues.

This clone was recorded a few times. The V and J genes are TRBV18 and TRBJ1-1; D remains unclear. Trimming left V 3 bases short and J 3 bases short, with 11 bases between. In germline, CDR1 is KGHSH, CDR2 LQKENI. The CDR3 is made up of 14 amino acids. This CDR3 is CASSPQDPYTEAFF. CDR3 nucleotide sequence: TGTGCCAGCTCACCGCAGGACCCCTACACTGAAGCTTTCTTT.

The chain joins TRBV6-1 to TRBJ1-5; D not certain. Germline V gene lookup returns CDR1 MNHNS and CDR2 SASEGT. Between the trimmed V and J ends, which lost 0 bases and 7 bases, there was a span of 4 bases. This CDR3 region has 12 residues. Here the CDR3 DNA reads TGTGCCAGCAGTGAAGCGTGGCAGCCCCAGCATTTT. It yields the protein CASSEAWQPQHF.

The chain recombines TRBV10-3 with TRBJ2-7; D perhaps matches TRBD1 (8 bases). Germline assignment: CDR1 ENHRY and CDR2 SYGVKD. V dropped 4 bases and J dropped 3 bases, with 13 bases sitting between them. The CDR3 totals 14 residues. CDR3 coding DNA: TGTGCCATCAGTGGGGGGGGGACAGGCTACGAGCAGTACTTC. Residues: CAISGGGTGYEQYF.

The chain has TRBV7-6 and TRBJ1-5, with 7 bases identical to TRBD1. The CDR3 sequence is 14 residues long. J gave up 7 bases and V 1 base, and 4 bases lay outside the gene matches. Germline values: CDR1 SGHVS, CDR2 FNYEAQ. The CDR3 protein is CASSLVPRGQPQHF. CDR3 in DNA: TGTGCCAGCAGCTTAGTTCCCAGGGGGCAGCCCCAGCATTTT. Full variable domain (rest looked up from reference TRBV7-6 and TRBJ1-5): GAGVSQSPRYKVTKRGQDVALRCDPISGHVSLYWYRQALGQGPEFLTYFNYEAQQDKSGLPNDRFSAERPEGSISTLTIQRTEQRDSAMYRCASSLVPRGQPQHFGDGTRLSIL.

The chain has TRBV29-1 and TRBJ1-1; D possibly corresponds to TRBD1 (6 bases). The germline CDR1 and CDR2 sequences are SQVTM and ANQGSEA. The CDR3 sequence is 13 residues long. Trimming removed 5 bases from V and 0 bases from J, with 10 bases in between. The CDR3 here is CSVRTAMNTEAFF. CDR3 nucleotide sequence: TGCAGCGTTAGGACAGCTATGAACACTGAAGCTTTCTTT.

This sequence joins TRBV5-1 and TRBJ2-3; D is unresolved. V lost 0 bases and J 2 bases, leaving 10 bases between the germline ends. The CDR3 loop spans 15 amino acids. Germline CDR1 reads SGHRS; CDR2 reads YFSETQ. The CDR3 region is CASSLGVGTTDTQYF. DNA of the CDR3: TGCGCCAGCAGCTTGGGAGTCGGCACCACAGATACGCAGTATTTT.

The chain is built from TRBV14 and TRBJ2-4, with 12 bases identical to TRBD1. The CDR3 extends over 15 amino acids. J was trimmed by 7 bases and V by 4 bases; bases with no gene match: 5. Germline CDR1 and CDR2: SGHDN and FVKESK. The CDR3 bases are TGTGCCAGCAGCCCTTACGGGACAGGGGGCAACATTCAGTACTTC. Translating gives CASSPYGTGGNIQYF.

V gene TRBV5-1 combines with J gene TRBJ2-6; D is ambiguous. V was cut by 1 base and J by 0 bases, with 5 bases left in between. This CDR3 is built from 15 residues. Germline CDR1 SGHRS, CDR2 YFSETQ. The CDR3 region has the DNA TGCGCCAGCAGCTTGAGAGGCTCTGGGGCCAACGTCCTGACTTTC. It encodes CASSLRGSGANVLTF.

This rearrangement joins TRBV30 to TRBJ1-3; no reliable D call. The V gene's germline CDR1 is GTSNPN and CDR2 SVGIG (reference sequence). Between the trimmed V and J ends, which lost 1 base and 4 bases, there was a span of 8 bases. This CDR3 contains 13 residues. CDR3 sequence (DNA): TGTGCCTGGAGTGAGACGTACGGAAACACCATATATTTT. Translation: CAWSETYGNTIYF.

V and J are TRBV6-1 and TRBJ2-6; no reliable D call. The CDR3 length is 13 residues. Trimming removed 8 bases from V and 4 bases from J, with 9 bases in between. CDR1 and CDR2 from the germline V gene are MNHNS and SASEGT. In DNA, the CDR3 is TGTGCCAGCCAGATATCCGGGGCCAACGTCCTGACTTTC. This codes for CASQISGANVLTF.

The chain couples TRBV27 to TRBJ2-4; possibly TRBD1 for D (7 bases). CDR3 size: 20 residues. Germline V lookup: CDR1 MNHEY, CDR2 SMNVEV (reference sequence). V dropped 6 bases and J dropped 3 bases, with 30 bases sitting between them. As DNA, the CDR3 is TGTGCCAGCAGCTCCCATACAAGACAGGGAAGAGGGAGGTTCAAAAACATTCAGTACTTC. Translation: CASSSHTRQGRGRFKNIQYF.

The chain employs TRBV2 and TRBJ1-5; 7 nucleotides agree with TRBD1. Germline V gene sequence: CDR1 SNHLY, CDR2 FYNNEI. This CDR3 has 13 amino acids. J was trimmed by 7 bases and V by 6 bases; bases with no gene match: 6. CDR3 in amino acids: CASRGQKEQPQHF. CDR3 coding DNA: TGTGCCAGCAGGGGACAGAAGGAACAGCCCCAGCATTTT.

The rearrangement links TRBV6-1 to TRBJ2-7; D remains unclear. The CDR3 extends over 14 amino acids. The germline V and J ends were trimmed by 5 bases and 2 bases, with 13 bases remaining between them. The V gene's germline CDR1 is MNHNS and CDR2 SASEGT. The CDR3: CASSNNGHPYEQYF. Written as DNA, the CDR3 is TGTGCCAGCAGTAATAACGGGCACCCCTACGAGCAGTACTTC.

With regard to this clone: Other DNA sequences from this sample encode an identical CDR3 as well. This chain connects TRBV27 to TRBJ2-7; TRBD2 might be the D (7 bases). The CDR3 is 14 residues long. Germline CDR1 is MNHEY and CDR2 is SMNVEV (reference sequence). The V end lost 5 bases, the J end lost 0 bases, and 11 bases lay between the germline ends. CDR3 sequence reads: CASSRAGHSYEQYF. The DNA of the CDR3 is TGTGCCAGCAGTCGAGCGGGACACTCCTACGAGCAGTACTTC.

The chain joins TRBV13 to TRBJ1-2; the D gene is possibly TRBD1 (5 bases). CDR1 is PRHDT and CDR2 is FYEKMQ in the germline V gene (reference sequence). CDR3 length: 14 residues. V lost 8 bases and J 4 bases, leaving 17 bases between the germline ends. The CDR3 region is CASQSGRSVYGYTF. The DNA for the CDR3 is TGTGCCAGCCAGTCAGGGCGAAGTGTCTATGGCTACACCTTC. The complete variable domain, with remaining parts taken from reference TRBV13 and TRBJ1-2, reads AAGVIQSPRHLIKEKRETATLKCYPIPRHDTVYWYQQGPGQDPQFLISFYEKMQSDKGSIPDRFSAQQFSDYHSELNMSSLELGDSALYFCASQSGRSVYGYTFGSGTRLTVV.

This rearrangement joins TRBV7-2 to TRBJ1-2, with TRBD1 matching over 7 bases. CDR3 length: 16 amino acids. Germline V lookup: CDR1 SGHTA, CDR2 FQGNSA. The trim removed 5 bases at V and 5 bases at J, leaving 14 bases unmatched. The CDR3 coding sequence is TGTGCCAGCAGCACAACACCAGGGGGGTTAGGGTATGGCTACACCTTC. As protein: CASSTTPGGLGYGYTF.

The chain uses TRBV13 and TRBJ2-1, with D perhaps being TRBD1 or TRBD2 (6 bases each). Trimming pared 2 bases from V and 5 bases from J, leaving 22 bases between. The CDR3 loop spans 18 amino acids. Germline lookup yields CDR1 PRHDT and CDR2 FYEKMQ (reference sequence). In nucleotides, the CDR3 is TGTGCCAGCAGCTTATGGGCCCAAGGGGGGCTCTATAACAATGAGCAGTTCTTC. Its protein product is CASSLWAQGGLYNNEQFF.

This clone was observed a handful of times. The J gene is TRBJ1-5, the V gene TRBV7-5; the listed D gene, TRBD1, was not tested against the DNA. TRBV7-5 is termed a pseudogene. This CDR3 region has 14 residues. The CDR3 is CVRSRTGSNQPQHF. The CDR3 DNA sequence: TGTGTCAGAAGCCGGACAGGAAGCAATCAGCCCCAGCATTTT.

The CDR3 nucleotides are TGTGCCAGCAGCCCCCTATTGAACACTGAAGCTTTCTTT. Its protein is CASSPLLNTEAFF. This sequence joins TRBV11-2 and TRBJ1-1; D is undetermined. This CDR3 is 13 amino acids long. CDR1 is SGHAT and CDR2 is FQNNGV in the germline V gene. With 5 bases removed from V and 0 bases from J, the gap between germline ends came to 7 bases.

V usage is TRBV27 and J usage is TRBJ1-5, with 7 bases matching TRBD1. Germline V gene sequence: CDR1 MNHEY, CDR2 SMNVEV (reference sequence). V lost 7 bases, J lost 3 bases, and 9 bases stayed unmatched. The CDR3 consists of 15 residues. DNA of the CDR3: TGTGCCAGCAAACCCGGCGGGACAGTCAATCAGCCCCAGCATTTT. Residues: CASKPGGTVNQPQHF.

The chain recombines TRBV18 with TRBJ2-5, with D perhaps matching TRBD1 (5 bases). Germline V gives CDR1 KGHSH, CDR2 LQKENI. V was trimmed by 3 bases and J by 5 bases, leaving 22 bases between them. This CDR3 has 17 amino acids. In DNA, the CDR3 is TGTGCCAGCTCACCGGCAGGACACGTAGAACCTTCGGAGACCCAGTACTTC. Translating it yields CASSPAGHVEPSETQYF.